This T cell receptor beta chain was obtained from a study of somatic mutations in cytotoxic T cells in rheumatoid arthritis. Whole-study findings and limits: Each of about an eighth of the roughly 65 patients had a largest CD8+ clone that made up more than 20% of CD8+ cells.

Germline assignment: CDR1 SGDLS and CDR2 YYNGEE. V lost 0 bases and J lost 7, with 19 bases in between. The CDR3 has 16 residues. Profiling relied on immunoSEQ multiplex PCR, and the TCRdb table lists in-frame clones only, not all of them. This table has some 40,000 clones, under 90% appearing once. This clone appeared once. The antigen remains undetermined. Sequencing used CD8+ T cells sorted from blood. The clonotype was recovered from a man aged 35 to 55 in good health. The J gene is TRBJ1-1, the V gene TRBV9, with D perhaps matching TRBD1 (6 bases). CDR3 amino acids: CASSVEPPPGQVEAFF. The CDR3 DNA reads as TGTGCCAGCAGCGTAGAGCCCCCCCCGGGACAAGTTGAAGCTTTCTTT.